This T cell receptor beta chain was captured by sequencing in a study of OX40 agonist ivuxolimab in advanced cancers. Overall study: Past anti-PD-1, anti-PD-L1 or anti-CTLA-4 therapy was accepted, and 40% had received some.

Measured with immunoSEQ multiplex PCR; TCRdb has only the in-frame clones, and not every one. The repertoire holds about 59,000 clones, with 85% as singletons. V shed 4 bases, J shed 5 bases, and the junction held 8 bases outside the gene matches. CDR3 length: 16 residues. CDR1 SGDLS and CDR2 YYNGEE come from the germline V gene. The chain uses TRBV9 and TRBJ2-5; 13 bases are a match to TRBD2. The starting material was CD4+ or CD8+ T cells sorted from blood, obtained in a trial of the OX40 agonist ivuxolimab. This receptor was taken from an adult with an advanced solid tumor such as melanoma, head and neck, liver or kidney cancer. The CDR3 sequence: CASSTTSGGAVETQYF. The DNA for the CDR3 is TGTGCCAGCAGCACAACTAGCGGGGGGGCCGTGGAGACCCAGTACTTC. Variable domain in full (rest from reference TRBV9 and TRBJ2-5): DSGVTQTPKHLITATGQRVTLRCSPRSGDLSVYWYQQSLDQGLQFLIQYYNGEERAKGNILERFSAQQFPDLHSELNLSSLELGDSALYFCASSTTSGGAVETQYFGPGTRLLVL.